This paragraph reports one T cell receptor (beta chain). Its matching antigen is unknown. The data were taken from a study of T cell responses to AZD1222 COVID-19 vaccine. Data came from immunoSEQ multiplex PCR; TCRdb stores just in-frame clones and leaves some out. The sample lists about 140,000 clones, more than 90% occurring once. Trimming cost V 6 bases and J 0 bases, with 12 bases left between them. Germline V gene data show CDR1 as MNHEY and CDR2 as SVGAGI. This CDR3 region has 15 residues. Study findings and constraints: Repertoire sampling occurred only after the peak T cell response. Reportedly, close to half of spike-specific TCRs are directed against unmutated variant regions.

This sample comprised peripheral blood, obtained on day 0 of AZD1222 vaccination. This TCR derives from an adult in good health. The V call is TRBV6-5, the J call TRBJ1-5; D might be TRBD1 (6 bases). CDR3 DNA sequence: TGTGCCAGCAGGGCAGGGGCTTATAGCAATCAGCCCCAGCATTTT. It specifies CASRAGAYSNQPQHF.